Below, 21 T cell receptor beta chains from the same sample are listed, as sequenced in a study of early T cells in non-severe SARS-CoV-2 infection. TCRdb fed the 5' RACE reads into MiXCR, producing one record per CDR3 protein. The sample yields fewer than 65,000 distinct CDR3 sequences, about 10% seen once. The sequenced sample was whole blood. These receptor sequences come from an adult who was a healthcare worker with PCR-confirmed SARS-CoV-2 infection or an uninfected control (not recorded which).

V usage is TRBV7-3 and J usage is TRBJ1-1; no clear D gene. The CDR3 length is 14 residues. The germline V gene encodes CDR1 SGHTA and CDR2 FQGTGA. The V and J ends lost 1 base and 7 bases respectively, with 13 bases between them. This CDR3 is CASSLISGSNEAFF. Written as DNA, the CDR3 is TGTGCCAGCAGCTTAATCTCCGGCAGTAATGAAGCTTTCTTT.

The V gene is TRBV20-1, the J gene TRBJ2-1; 10 bases are shared with TRBD2. From germline, CDR1 is DFQATT and CDR2 SNEGSKA (reference sequence). V shed 3 bases and J 3 bases; nucleotides not matched to a gene: 5. CDR3 size: 15 residues. The CDR3 bases are TGCAGTGCTAGGGAGGCTAGCGGGAGCTACAATGAGCAGTTCTTC. This sequence encodes CSAREASGSYNEQFF.

Many counts were recorded for this clonotype. The rearrangement links TRBV27 to TRBJ1-5; D remains unclear. Trimming took off 6 bases at V and 0 bases at J, with 12 bases between the two ends. Germline values: CDR1 MNHEY, CDR2 SMNVEV (reference sequence). This CDR3 region has 15 residues. The CDR3 bases are TGTGCCAGCAGCCGACGGAGATCTAGCAATCAGCCCCAGCATTTT. Amino acids: CASSRRRSSNQPQHF.

This clonotype was observed a few times. The chain couples TRBV10-3 to TRBJ2-1; 7 nucleotides align to TRBD1. CDR1 and CDR2 (germline): ENHRY, SYGVKD. Germline trimming cut 5 bases from V and 3 bases from J; bases unmatched to any gene: 4. This CDR3 spans 14 amino acids. This CDR3 is CAISTGTDYNEQFF. In DNA, the CDR3 is TGTGCCATCAGTACCGGGACAGACTACAATGAGCAGTTCTTC.

The chain couples TRBV29-1 to TRBJ1-2; no clear D gene. The CDR3 has 13 amino acids. Germline CDR1 and CDR2: SQVTM and ANQGSEA. The ends were cut back, 6 bases at V and 8 bases at J, with 19 bases in the middle. CDR3 sequence reads: CSVLPDRAVGYTF. CDR3 DNA sequence: TGCAGCGTCCTGCCGGATAGGGCTGTAGGCTACACCTTC.

This clonotype has just a few counts. This chain connects TRBV11-2 to TRBJ2-1; possible D gene TRBD2, 7 bases. The CDR3 consists of 16 residues. Trimming left V 3 bases short and J 2 bases short, with 14 bases between. The germline gives CDR1 SGHAT, CDR2 FQNNGV. CDR3 region: CASSFRGGLPYNEQFF. For the CDR3, the DNA is TGTGCCAGCAGCTTCCGCGGGGGCCTCCCCTACAATGAGCAGTTCTTC.

The CDR3 DNA reads TGCAGCTCTATGGCTAGCGGCCAAGAGACCCAGTACTTC. Residues: CSSMASGQETQYF. V and J are TRBV29-1 and TRBJ2-5; 7 nucleotides align to TRBD2. Trimming took 8 bases from V and 1 from J; bases not matched to a gene: 7. The V gene's germline CDR1 is SQVTM and CDR2 ANQGSEA. This CDR3 spans 13 amino acids.

In this sample, this clonotype turned up many times. The CDR3 nucleotides read TGTGCCAGTAGTACGACAGATGGGGCCAATCAGCCCCAGCATTTT. It encodes CASSTTDGANQPQHF. This chain uses TRBV19 with TRBJ1-5; D may be TRBD1 (5 bases). V was cut by 4 bases and J by 3 bases, with 13 bases left in between. In germline, CDR1 is LNHDA, CDR2 SQIVND (reference sequence). This CDR3 is built from 15 residues.

This clonotype was seen more than once but under ten times. The genes are TRBV3-1 and TRBJ2-5, with a weak D call TRBD2 (6 bases). V gave up 4 bases and J gave up 5 bases, with 20 bases separating them. The germline V gene encodes CDR1 LGHDT and CDR2 YNNKEL (reference sequence). The CDR3 runs 16 residues. DNA for the CDR3: TGTGCCAGCAGCCGCCGAGCTGGAGGGATTGCGGAGACCCAGTACTTC. Its protein is CASSRRAGGIAETQYF.

The sample holds many counts of this clonotype. The chain employs TRBV27 and TRBJ2-1, with 7 bases aligning to TRBD1. V was clipped by 4 bases and J by 0 bases; unmatched bases: 9. Germline CDR1 and CDR2: MNHEY and SMNVEV (reference sequence). The CDR3 has 17 residues. CDR3 DNA: TGTGCCAGCAGTTCTCGAGGGACAGCTAGCTCCTACAATGAGCAGTTCTTC. This codes for CASSSRGTASSYNEQFF.

This clonotype was recorded a few times. The chain joins TRBV6-1 to TRBJ2-5, with D unclear. This CDR3 has 16 residues. Germline V gene sequence: CDR1 MNHNS, CDR2 SASEGT. V was clipped by 1 base and J by 2 bases, with 14 bases between them. The DNA of the CDR3 is TGTGCCAGCAGTGAAGTCCCCATCAGCACGCAAGAGACCCAGTACTTC. Its protein product is CASSEVPISTQETQYF.

Ten or more counts support this clonotype. The chain combines TRBV20-1 with TRBJ1-6; TRBD1 agrees at 12 bases. V lost 5 bases, J lost 7 bases, and 18 bases stayed unmatched. Germline V gene data show CDR1 as DFQATT and CDR2 as SNEGSKA (reference sequence). The length of the CDR3 is 19 residues. The CDR3 DNA sequence: TGCAGTGCTGCCAGGGGGGGACAGGGGGCAGGGCTAAGAAATTCACCCCTCCACTTT. It translates to CSAARGGQGAGLRNSPLHF.

This clonotype was recorded many times. The chain has TRBV12-3 or TRBV12-4 and TRBJ2-1; TRBD2 agrees at 10 bases. This CDR3 has 14 amino acids. Trimming cost V 2 bases and J 9 bases; bases outside gene matches: 4. The CDR3 region has the DNA TGTGCCAGCAGTTTACCTAGCGGGGGCGGTGAGCAGTTCTTC. It specifies CASSLPSGGGEQFF.

There are a few counts of this clonotype. The chain has TRBV21-1 and TRBJ1-1; TRBD1, as called in the table, went unchecked against the DNA. TRBV21-1 is recorded as a pseudogene. The CDR3 sequence is 18 residues long. The CDR3 sequence is CASSKVLRQVLMNTEAFF. The CDR3 DNA is TGTGCCAGCAGCAAAGTACTTAGACAGGTACTTATGAACACTGAAGCTTTCTTT.

This clonotype was found many times. V and J are TRBV19 and TRBJ2-7, with 7 positions matching TRBD1. J was trimmed by 4 bases and V by 1 base; bases with no gene match: 4. Germline values: CDR1 LNHDA, CDR2 SQIVND (reference sequence). This CDR3 region has 14 residues. This CDR3 is CASSIGMGQYEQYF. In DNA, the CDR3 is TGTGCCAGTAGTATAGGAATGGGACAGTACGAGCAGTACTTC. The entire variable domain, with the rest obtained from reference TRBV19 and TRBJ2-7, is as follows: DGGITQSPKYLFRKEGQNVTLSCEQNLNHDAMYWYRQDPGQGLRLIYYSQIVNDFQKGDIAEGYSVSREKKESFPLTVTSAQKNPTAFYLCASSIGMGQYEQYFGPGTRLTVT.

This clonotype occurred a few times. This chain's CDR3 is CASSQGRGGAEKLFF. In DNA, the CDR3 is TGTGCCAGCAGCCAAGGTAGAGGGGGCGCTGAAAAACTGTTTTTT. The J gene is TRBJ1-4, the V gene TRBV3-1, with 7 bases identical to TRBD1. The J segment lost 7 bases and the V segment lost 1 base, leaving 6 bases of the junction unmatched. CDR1 is LGHDT and CDR2 is YNNKEL in the germline V gene (reference sequence). CDR3 length: 15 amino acids.

There are many counts of this clonotype. The chain joins TRBV29-1 to TRBJ2-3; 7 nucleotides match TRBD2. This CDR3 is built from 15 residues. V was pared by 1 base and J by 2 bases, with 6 bases of the junction left unmatched. Per the germline V gene, CDR1 is SQVTM and CDR2 is ANQGSEA. CDR3 in DNA: TGCAGCGTTGAAGGAGCGGCGGGAGACACAGATACGCAGTATTTT. Translated: CSVEGAAGDTDTQYF.

The V call is TRBV29-1, the J call TRBJ2-3; D unresolved. Germline assignment: CDR1 SQVTM and CDR2 ANQGSEA. The V end was cut by 7 bases, the J end by 2 bases, with 4 bases between. CDR3 length: 10 amino acids. The DNA for the CDR3 is TGCAGCGGTGCCACAGATACGCAGTATTTT. Its protein is CSGATDTQYF.

This clonotype occurred many times. This sequence joins TRBV7-3 and TRBJ2-3; 10 positions agree with TRBD2. The CDR3 has 16 amino acids. The germline V gene has CDR1 SGHTA and CDR2 FQGTGA. V shed 1 base, J shed 3 bases, and the junction held 4 bases outside the gene matches. The CDR3 sequence is CASSLSASGRTDTQYF. CDR3 in DNA: TGTGCCAGCAGCTTAAGCGCTAGCGGGAGAACAGATACGCAGTATTTT.

V is TRBV11-1 and J is TRBJ2-7; D might be TRBD1 (5 bases). V was clipped by 5 bases and J by 9 bases, with 14 bases between them. CDR1 and CDR2 (germline): SGHAT, FQDESV (reference sequence). This CDR3 has 12 amino acids. Written as DNA, the CDR3 is TGTGCCAGCAGCCCCGACAGATTCCGGCAGTACTTC. Translated, it gives CASSPDRFRQYF.

Many counts were recorded for this clonotype. V and J are TRBV30 and TRBJ1-1; maybe TRBD1 (6 bases). The CDR3 length is 13 residues. CDR1 and CDR2 (germline): GTSNPN, SVGIG (reference sequence). Trimming took off 0 bases at V and 8 bases at J, with 13 bases between the two ends. The CDR3 sequence is CAWSVLQGSEAFF. CDR3 sequence (DNA): TGTGCCTGGAGTGTACTCCAGGGGTCAGAAGCTTTCTTT.